This entry concerns a single TCR beta chain. Antigen: not known. These data are taken from a study of cytomegalovirus exposure and HLA in healthy donors. Study-level results: There were a few CMV-associated chains whose specificity for CMV antigens was confirmed in vitro. Rarity characterized most TCR sequences, yet some public TCRs appeared in many donors. Researchers catalogued about 150 TCR beta chains as cytomegalovirus-associated.

The donors were part of the roughly 130-subject validation cohort, which stood apart from the approximately 700-subject first cohort. Trimming at V came to 10 bases and at J to 5 bases, leaving 7 bases not matched to a gene. Germline V gives CDR1 LNHDA, CDR2 SQIVND (reference sequence). This CDR3 is built from 13 residues. Produced via immunoSEQ multiplex PCR; TCRdb's table is partial and in-frame only. The data show about 95,000 clones, 75% to 90% seen once. The chain couples TRBV19 to TRBJ2-1, with TRBD1 identical over 8 bases. The material sequenced was PBMCs. The clonotype was recovered from a man in his late teens or twenties in good health and CMV-seropositive. CDR3 DNA: TGTGCCACTAAACTGACAGGGGACAATGAGCAGTTCTTC. It specifies CATKLTGDNEQFF. Supplemented by reference TRBV19 and TRBJ2-1, the full variable domain reads DGGITQSPKYLFRKEGQNVTLSCEQNLNHDAMYWYRQDPGQGLRLIYYSQIVNDFQKGDIAEGYSVSREKKESFPLTVTSAQKNPTAFYLCATKLTGDNEQFFGPGTRLTVL.